These 21 T cell receptor beta chains were sequenced from one sample in a study of T cells in Graves' hyperthyroidism and ophthalmopathy. RNA transcripts were the template for amplifying TCR beta CDR3 regions. Researchers ran a first-round RT-PCR on the TCR CDR3 using the HTBI primer set. TCRdb itself ran the multiplex PCR reads through MiXCR, one entry per CDR3 protein. Here the sample spans about 360,000 distinct CDR3 sequences, approximately 14% being singletons. Sequenced material: blood. The receptor set was obtained from a woman aged 18-29 years with Graves' hyperthyroidism that later progressed to Graves' ophthalmopathy.

The chain employs TRBV6-2 or TRBV6-3 and TRBJ2-7; D not certain. The CDR3 has 14 amino acids. The germline V gene encodes CDR1 MNHEY and CDR2 SVGEGT. Deletions cut 6 bases from V and 2 bases from J, with 14 bases between. The CDR3 sequence: CASSPLIYPYEQYF. As DNA, the CDR3 is TGTGCCAGCAGCCCCCTTATCTACCCCTACGAGCAGTACTTC.

This clonotype has more than one count but fewer than ten. This may come from a read error, since a much larger clone is one base off. V and J are TRBV2 and TRBJ2-7; no clear D gene. The CDR3 is 13 amino acids. CDR1 and CDR2 from the germline V gene are SNHLY and FYNNEI. CDR3 sequence reads: CVSSGWRKYEQYF. As DNA, the CDR3 is TGTGTCAGCAGTGGTTGGCGTAAATACGAGCAGTACTTC.

Many counts were recorded for this clonotype. The chain recombines TRBV28 with TRBJ1-2; D is ambiguous. The CDR3 has 12 amino acids. Germline CDR1 MDHEN, CDR2 SYDVKM. V lost 6 bases and J 3 bases, leaving 8 bases between the germline ends. This chain's CDR3 is CASRISDYGYTF. CDR3 in DNA: TGTGCCAGCAGAATCAGTGACTATGGCTACACCTTC.

V usage is TRBV4-1 and J usage is TRBJ1-1; 8 nucleotides align to TRBD1. Germline V gene sequence: CDR1 MGHRA, CDR2 YSYEKL. The CDR3 length is 14 residues. The ends lost 5 bases at V and 1 base at J; junction bases unmatched: 3. The CDR3 DNA is TGCGCCAGCAGCACAACAGGGGGGAACACTGAAGCTTTCTTT. Amino acids: CASSTTGGNTEAFF.

The chain carries TRBV9 and TRBJ1-1, with 8 bases matching TRBD1. The CDR3 consists of 16 residues. With V trimmed by 3 bases and J by 3 bases, 10 bases remained unmatched. Germline-derived CDR1 and CDR2 are SGDLS and YYNGEE. CDR3 in amino acids: CASSARTGPVDTEAFF. For the CDR3, the DNA is TGTGCCAGCAGCGCCCGGACAGGGCCAGTGGACACTGAAGCTTTCTTT.

This clonotype was seen at least ten times. V usage is TRBV14 and J usage is TRBJ2-1; maybe TRBD2 (5 bases). V dropped 5 bases and J dropped 0 bases, with 11 bases sitting between them. The germline gives CDR1 SGHDN, CDR2 FVKESK. The CDR3 is 15 amino acids. The CDR3 sequence is CASSDEGRSYNEQFF. The CDR3 DNA reads as TGTGCCAGCAGCGACGAGGGCCGCTCCTACAATGAGCAGTTCTTC.

This clonotype was observed at least ten times. The chain employs TRBV13 and TRBJ1-5, with D perhaps matching TRBD1 (5 bases). The CDR3 covers 14 residues. Germline V CDR1 and CDR2: PRHDT, FYEKMQ (reference sequence). V shed 5 bases and J shed 7 bases, with 15 bases lying between them. The CDR3 loop is CASSVRGVNQPQHF. CDR3 coding DNA: TGTGCCAGCAGCGTCCGGGGGGTAAACCAGCCCCAGCATTTT.

This clonotype was counted many times. The V gene is TRBV28, the J gene TRBJ2-1, with 10 bases fitting TRBD2. This CDR3 is built from 17 residues. The trim removed 4 bases at V and 2 bases at J, leaving 8 bases unmatched. Germline V CDR1 and CDR2: MDHEN, SYDVKM. The CDR3 region is CASSSQPLAGAYNEQFF. CDR3 DNA: TGTGCCAGCAGTTCCCAACCCCTAGCGGGAGCCTACAATGAGCAGTTCTTC.

This clonotype was recorded at least ten times. This CDR3 reads CASSLVSGSGQASGYTF. CDR3 coding DNA: TGTGCCAGCAGCTTAGTATCAGGTTCGGGACAGGCCTCCGGCTACACCTTC. The chain recombines TRBV7-2 with TRBJ1-2; the match to TRBD1 covers 8 bases. CDR3 length: 17 amino acids. Unmatched junction bases numbered 15, after V lost 1 base and J lost 8 bases. Germline CDR1 SGHTA, CDR2 FQGNSA. Supplemented by reference TRBV7-2 and TRBJ1-2, the full variable domain reads GAGVSQSPSNKVTEKGKDVELRCDPISGHTALYWYRQSLGQGLEFLIYFQGNSAPDKSGLPSDRFSAERTGGSVSTLTIQRTQQEDSAVYLCASSLVSGSGQASGYTFGSGTRLTVV.

This chain uses TRBV5-1 with TRBJ1-6, with D unclear. The V end lost 0 bases, the J end lost 0 bases, and 10 bases lay between the germline ends. The CDR3 runs 17 residues. Germline-derived CDR1 and CDR2 are SGHRS and YFSETQ. The CDR3 DNA is TGCGCCAGCAGCTTGGTTGGCGGAAGCTCCTATAATTCACCCCTCCACTTT. This gives the protein CASSLVGGSSYNSPLHF.

V usage is TRBV27 and J usage is TRBJ2-1; 8 positions match TRBD2. Germline CDR1 reads MNHEY; CDR2 reads SMNVEV (reference sequence). Losses at the gene ends were 3 bases for V and 7 bases for J; bases not matched to a gene: 14. The CDR3 spans 17 residues. CDR3 sequence reads: CASSFLTLSGSLNEQFF. Here the CDR3 DNA reads TGTGCCAGCAGTTTCCTTACCCTCAGCGGGAGTCTGAATGAGCAGTTCTTC.

In this sample, this clonotype turned up many times. The chain's CDR3 is CSADPDRLSYEQYF. The DNA of the CDR3 is TGCAGTGCCGATCCGGACAGGCTCTCCTACGAGCAGTACTTC. The rearrangement uses TRBV20-1 and TRBJ2-7; 7 nucleotides align to TRBD1. With 6 bases clipped from V and 0 bases from J, the junction kept 8 bases outside the gene matches. The CDR3 runs to 14 residues. CDR1 and CDR2 from the germline V gene are DFQATT and SNEGSKA (reference sequence).

The chain couples TRBV15 to TRBJ2-1; the D gene is possibly TRBD2 (5 bases). Germline V gives CDR1 LNHNV, CDR2 YYDKDF (reference sequence). CDR3 length: 14 amino acids. Trimming removed 1 base from V and 6 bases from J, with 10 bases in between. The CDR3 loop reads CATSRGLLPNEQFF. CDR3 bases: TGTGCCACCAGCAGAGGACTACTCCCCAATGAGCAGTTCTTC. Together with reference TRBV15 and TRBJ2-1, the CDR3 gives the full variable domain: DAMVIQNPRYQVTQFGKPVTLSCSQTLNHNVMYWYQQKSSQAPKLLFHYYDKDFNNEADTPDNFQSRRPNTSFCFLDIRSPGLGDTAMYLCATSRGLLPNEQFFGPGTRLTVL.

This clonotype has at least ten counts. The CDR3 loop is CASSPGLAVNNEQFF. The CDR3 DNA follows: TGTGCCAGCAGCCCGGGACTAGCGGTCAACAATGAGCAGTTCTTC. The rearrangement joins TRBV27 to TRBJ2-1; 11 bases align to TRBD2. The CDR3 sequence is 15 residues long. Germline trimming cut 6 bases from V and 5 bases from J; bases unmatched to any gene: 6. Germline V gives CDR1 MNHEY, CDR2 SMNVEV (reference sequence).

This clonotype has at least ten counts. V and J are TRBV2 and TRBJ1-1; D is possibly TRBD1 (5 bases). V lost 4 bases and J lost 4, with 16 bases in between. The CDR3 sequence is 15 residues long. The V gene's germline CDR1 is SNHLY and CDR2 FYNNEI. DNA for the CDR3: TGTGCCAGCAGTGGGGGCAGGGCTTATGGCACTGAAGCTTTCTTT. This encodes CASSGGRAYGTEAFF. Looking up the rest from reference TRBV2 and TRBJ1-1 gives the full variable domain: EPEVTQTPSHQVTQMGQEVILRCVPISNHLYFYWYRQILGQKVEFLVSFYNNEISEKSEIFDDQFSVERPDGSNFTLKIRSTKLEDSAMYFCASSGGRAYGTEAFFGQGTRLTVV.

This clonotype was found a few times. In nucleotides, the CDR3 is TGCAGCGTTGCGGGGGACAGGGGAATGCCCCAGCATTTT. Its translation is CSVAGDRGMPQHF. V usage is TRBV29-1 and J usage is TRBJ1-5; 10 bases line up with TRBD1. The CDR3 extends over 13 amino acids. V was pared by 4 bases and J by 9 bases, with 6 bases of the junction left unmatched. CDR1 and CDR2 from the germline V gene are SQVTM and ANQGSEA.

This clonotype was counted between two and nine times. The gene calls are TRBV7-9 and TRBJ2-7; 8 bases map to TRBD1. This CDR3 region has 17 residues. CDR1 SEHNR and CDR2 FQNEAQ come from the germline V gene (reference sequence). With 0 bases clipped from V and 2 bases from J, the junction kept 9 bases outside the gene matches. The chain's CDR3 is CASSLAPGQGGAYEQYF. Written as DNA, the CDR3 is TGTGCCAGCAGCTTAGCCCCAGGACAGGGTGGGGCCTACGAGCAGTACTTC.

In its sample, this clonotype was seen many times. This chain connects TRBV6-1 to TRBJ2-7; D unclear. The germline gives CDR1 MNHNS, CDR2 SASEGT. Trimming left V 6 bases short and J 0 bases short, with 12 bases between. This CDR3 is 14 amino acids long. CDR3 protein: CASRLTASSYEQYF. For the CDR3, the DNA is TGTGCCAGCAGATTGACGGCGAGCTCCTACGAGCAGTACTTC.

J is TRBJ2-3 and V is TRBV7-9; D is undetermined. Germline V lookup: CDR1 SEHNR, CDR2 FQNEAQ (reference sequence). CDR3 size: 16 residues. V dropped 7 bases and J dropped 1 base, with 18 bases sitting between them. CDR3 residues: CASTQGLGVGTDTQYF. In DNA form, the CDR3 reads TGTGCCAGCACCCAAGGGCTAGGAGTTGGCACAGATACGCAGTATTTT.

The CDR3 DNA reads TGCGCCAGCAGCTTGTCGACAGGGGGCAGCAACGAGCAGTACTTC. Translated: CASSLSTGGSNEQYF. This rearrangement joins TRBV5-1 to TRBJ2-7; 10 bases line up with TRBD1. Germline assignment: CDR1 SGHRS and CDR2 YFSETQ. The CDR3 length is 15 residues. J gave up 5 bases and V 1 base, and 6 bases lay outside the gene matches.

This chain uses TRBV28 with TRBJ2-7, with TRBD2 matching 12 bases. There are 19 residues in the CDR3. V lost 5 bases and J lost 5; bases outside the gene matches: 19. Germline loops: CDR1 MDHEN, CDR2 SYDVKM. The CDR3 loop is CASSLTHFDLAGGFDEQYF. For the CDR3, the DNA is TGTGCCAGCAGTCTCACCCACTTCGATCTAGCGGGAGGGTTCGACGAGCAGTACTTC.